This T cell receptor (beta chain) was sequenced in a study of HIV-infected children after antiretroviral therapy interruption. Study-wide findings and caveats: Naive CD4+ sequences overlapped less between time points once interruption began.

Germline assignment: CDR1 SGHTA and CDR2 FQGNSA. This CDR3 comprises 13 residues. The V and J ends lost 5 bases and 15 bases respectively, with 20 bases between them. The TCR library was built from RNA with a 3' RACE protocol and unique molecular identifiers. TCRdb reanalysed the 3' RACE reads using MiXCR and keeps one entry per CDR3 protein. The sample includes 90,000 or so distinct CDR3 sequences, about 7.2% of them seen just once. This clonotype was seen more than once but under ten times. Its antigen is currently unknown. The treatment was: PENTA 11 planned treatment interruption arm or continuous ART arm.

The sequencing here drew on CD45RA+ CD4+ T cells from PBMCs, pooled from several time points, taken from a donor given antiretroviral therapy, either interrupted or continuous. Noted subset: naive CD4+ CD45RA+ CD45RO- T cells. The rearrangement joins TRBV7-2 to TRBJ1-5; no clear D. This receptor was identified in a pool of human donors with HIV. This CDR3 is CASSPRGGARGHF. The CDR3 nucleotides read TGTGCCAGCAGCCCCCGGGGTGGAGCCCGAGGGCATTTT. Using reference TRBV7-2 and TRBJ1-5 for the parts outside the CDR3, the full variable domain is GAGVSQSPSNKVTEKGKDVELRCDPISGHTALYWYRQSLGQGLEFLIYFQGNSAPDKSGLPSDRFSAERTGGSVSTLTIQRTQQEDSAVYLCASSPRGGARGHFGDGTRLSIL.